The sequence of this T cell receptor beta chain was determined in a study of CD8+ T cells in alopecia areata. Turning to the study itself: The study gave treated patients oral tofacitinib at 5 to 10 mg twice daily. The drug, tofacitinib, lasted 6 to 18 months, followed by 6 months off drug. General observations from the study: Compared with normal scalp, lesional scalp had higher clonality and more expanded CD8+ clones.

cDNA reverse transcribed from extracted RNA served as the sequencing template. Clones were sequenced by immunoSEQ multiplex PCR, and TCRdb holds only the in-frame ones, with some missing. The repertoire holds under 250,000 clones, around 62% seen once, with 0.4% to 0.55% in the top ten. Collected material from alopecia areata patients comprised lesional scalp punch biopsies and peripheral blood. As for this clone: The antigen is undetermined.

Sequenced material: CD4+ T cells sorted from blood, taken at week 0. This TCR came from a human donor with alopecia areata.

CDR3 nucleotides: TGCGCCAGCAGCCCTGGACAGGGCTCAGATACGCAGTATTTT. This encodes CASSPGQGSDTQYF. The V gene is TRBV5-1, the J gene TRBJ2-3; the match to TRBD1 covers 8 bases. CDR1 SGHRS and CDR2 YFSETQ come from the germline V gene. This CDR3 region has 14 residues. Unmatched junction bases numbered 5, after V lost 4 bases and J lost 4 bases. The variable domain in full, completed from reference TRBV5-1 and TRBJ2-3, reads KAGVTQTPRYLIKTRGQQVTLSCSPISGHRSVSWYQQTPGQGLQFLFEYFSETQRNKGNFPGRFSGRQFSNSRSEMNVSTLELGDSALYLCASSPGQGSDTQYFGPGTRLTVL.